Listed below are T cell receptor beta chains from one sample, sequenced in a study of blood T cell repertoires in COVID-19. Sequencing used immunoSEQ multiplex PCR; TCRdb keeps in-frame clones, though not all of them. The data contain about 370,000 clones, approximately 89% of them seen just once; the ten biggest clones take up about 10%. The sequenced sample consisted of peripheral blood. Every receptor here comes from a woman aged 25 to 39 with COVID-19, enrolled during active disease. Each CDR3 is given with its conserved first and last residue. The D gene is left open where the match is weak. Rows give clone size only sometimes, using once, few, many, or a class for an expanded clone.

d_gene: TRBD2; len: 15; abundance: .; j_gene: TRBJ2-5; v_gene: TRBV5-8; CDR3nt: TGTGCCAGCAGCTCCGAGACTAGCGAATTGGAGACCCAGTACTTC; CDR3aa: CASSSETSELETQYF
d_gene: TRBD2; len: 13; abundance: .; j_gene: TRBJ2-1; v_gene: TRBV29-1; CDR3nt: TGCAGCGTTGAACCTAGCGGGACGAATGAGCAGTTCTTC; CDR3aa: CSVEPSGTNEQFF
d_gene: .; len: 13; abundance: once; j_gene: TRBJ1-2; v_gene: TRBV24-1; CDR3nt: TGTGCCACCAGCCAGGGGCAGTCCCCTAACTACACCTTC; CDR3aa: CATSQGQSPNYTF
d_gene: TRBD2; len: 15; abundance: .; j_gene: TRBJ2-1; v_gene: TRBV19; CDR3nt: TGTGCCAGTAGTATAGATCGAGCGGGAGAGGGGGAGCAGTTCTTC; CDR3aa: CASSIDRAGEGEQFF
d_gene: TRBD2; len: 17; abundance: .; j_gene: TRBJ2-5; v_gene: TRBV27; CDR3nt: TGTGCCAGCAGGCCCCGGGGACTAGCGGGCAACCAAGAGACCCAGTACTTC; CDR3aa: CASRPRGLAGNQETQYF
d_gene: TRBD2; len: 14; abundance: once; j_gene: TRBJ2-5; v_gene: TRBV10-1; CDR3nt: TGCGCCAGCAGTGAGCGGGGGGGAACCGAGACCCAGTACTTC; CDR3aa: CASSERGGTETQYF
d_gene: TRBD1; len: 13; abundance: .; j_gene: TRBJ2-5; v_gene: TRBV2; CDR3nt: TGTGCCAGCAAGGGGGACAGGCAAGAGACCCAGTACTTC; CDR3aa: CASKGDRQETQYF
d_gene: TRBD2; len: 15; abundance: once; j_gene: TRBJ2-3; v_gene: TRBV11-1; CDR3nt: TGTGCCAGCAGCCGACTAGCGGGGACCACAGATACGCAGTATTTT; CDR3aa: CASSRLAGTTDTQYF
d_gene: TRBD1; len: 17; abundance: .; j_gene: TRBJ2-1; v_gene: TRBV3-1/TRBV3-2; CDR3nt: TGTGCCAGCAGCCACCGATTATCGGACAGGGGTTACAATGAGCAGTTCTTC; CDR3aa: CASSHRLSDRGYNEQFF
d_gene: .; len: 16; abundance: .; j_gene: TRBJ2-5; v_gene: TRBV7-3; CDR3nt: TGTGCCAGCAGCTATCCCAGGGCCGGGGGACAAGAGACCCAGTACTTC; CDR3aa: CASSYPRAGGQETQYF
d_gene: .; len: 15; abundance: .; j_gene: TRBJ2-1; v_gene: TRBV7-3; CDR3nt: TGTGCCAGCAGCTTGGACGGGAGCTCCTACAATGAGCAGTTCTTC; CDR3aa: CASSLDGSSYNEQFF
d_gene: .; len: 13; abundance: .; j_gene: TRBJ1-2; v_gene: TRBV14; CDR3nt: TGTGCCAGCAGCCAAACCCCAGGGGAGGGCTACACCTTC; CDR3aa: CASSQTPGEGYTF
d_gene: .; len: 14; abundance: once; j_gene: TRBJ2-7; v_gene: TRBV12-2; CDR3nt: TGTGCAAGTCGCTTAGGGGGGCCCCATTACGAGCAGTACTTC; CDR3aa: CASRLGGPHYEQYF
d_gene: TRBD1; len: 14; abundance: once; j_gene: TRBJ1-4; v_gene: TRBV20-1; CDR3nt: TGCAGTGCTAGTGCGAGACAGGGCAACGAAAAACTGTTTTTT; CDR3aa: CSASARQGNEKLFF
d_gene: TRBD1; len: 13; abundance: .; j_gene: TRBJ2-3; v_gene: TRBV5-1; CDR3nt: TGCGCCAGCAGCGGGACAGGGGCAGATACGCAGTATTTT; CDR3aa: CASSGTGADTQYF
d_gene: .; len: 15; abundance: .; j_gene: TRBJ2-2; v_gene: TRBV5-4; CDR3nt: TGTGCCAGCAGCGGCGCGGGACAGCTGCGCGGGGAGCTGTTTTTT; CDR3aa: CASSGAGQLRGELFF
d_gene: TRBD1; len: 18; abundance: .; j_gene: TRBJ2-6; v_gene: TRBV4-1; CDR3nt: TGCGCCAGCAGCCAACGGACAGGGGAGGGAACTGGGGCCAACGTCCTGACTTTC; CDR3aa: CASSQRTGEGTGANVLTF
d_gene: .; len: 15; abundance: .; j_gene: TRBJ2-5; v_gene: TRBV27; CDR3nt: TGTGCCAGCAGTCCCCATGGGGGGGGCAAAGAGACCCAGTACTTC; CDR3aa: CASSPHGGGKETQYF
d_gene: TRBD1; len: 16; abundance: .; j_gene: TRBJ2-2; v_gene: TRBV5-4; CDR3nt: TGTGCCAGCAGCTCTAGGGACAGGGTAAACACCGGGGAGCTGTTTTTT; CDR3aa: CASSSRDRVNTGELFF
d_gene: .; len: 13; abundance: .; j_gene: TRBJ2-7; v_gene: TRBV16; CDR3nt: TGTGCCAGCAGCCAATTTGCGGGCTACGAGCAGTACTTC; CDR3aa: CASSQFAGYEQYF
d_gene: TRBD1; len: 16; abundance: .; j_gene: TRBJ1-4; v_gene: TRBV5-1; CDR3nt: TGCGCCAGCAGCTTCGGACAGGCCCCCGCTAATGAAAAACTGTTTTTT; CDR3aa: CASSFGQAPANEKLFF
d_gene: .; len: 14; abundance: .; j_gene: TRBJ1-6; v_gene: TRBV28; CDR3nt: TGTGCCAGCAGTTTAAGACATATTAATTCACCCCTCCACTTT; CDR3aa: CASSLRHINSPLHF
d_gene: TRBD1; len: 14; abundance: once; j_gene: TRBJ2-7; v_gene: TRBV11-2; CDR3nt: TGTGCCAGCAGCCCACAGGGGGCAGGGTACGAGCAGTACTTC; CDR3aa: CASSPQGAGYEQYF
d_gene: .; len: 13; abundance: .; j_gene: TRBJ1-5; v_gene: TRBV30; CDR3nt: TGTGCCTGGAGTGCAGGGAGCAATCAGCCCCAGCATTTT; CDR3aa: CAWSAGSNQPQHF